Listed below are T cell receptor beta chains from one sample, sequenced in a study of CD8+ T cells in alopecia areata. Repertoires were generated with immunoSEQ multiplex PCR, while TCRdb's copy carries only in-frame clones and drops some. This table holds about 150,000 clones, more than 55% found once. Specimen: CD8+ T cells sorted from blood. All receptors come from a human donor in good health. Each CDR3 is given with its conserved first and last residue. The D gene is left open where the match is weak. Clone size, where shown, is once, few, many, or a class for clones that have expanded.

TRBV5-6,TRBJ1-1,NA,few,TGTGCCAGCAGCCCGACAGAGCAGACTGAAGCTTTCTTT,CASSPTEQTEAFF
TRBV18,TRBJ2-5,TRBD1,NA,TGTGCCAGCTCAAAACCCGGGACAGATGAAGAGACCCAGTACTTC,CASSKPGTDEETQYF
TRBV30,TRBJ2-1,TRBD2,few,TGTGCCTGGAGTGGGATTGGACTAGCCCGTGCCTCCTACAATGAGCAGTTCTTC,CAWSGIGLARASYNEQFF
TRBV10-2,TRBJ1-1,TRBD1,NA,TGCGCCAGCAGTGAGTCCCAGGGGGCAACTGAAGCTTTCTTT,CASSESQGATEAFF
TRBV5-4,TRBJ1-2,NA,few,TGTGCCAGCAGCTTGGCCGACTATGGCTACACCTTC,CASSLADYGYTF
TRBV27,TRBJ2-3,NA,once,TGTGCCAGCAGTTTGATGACGCCCGCCGTCGATACGCAGTATTTT,CASSLMTPAVDTQYF
TRBV29-1,TRBJ2-3,NA,few,TGCAGCGTTGAAGGGGTGGGACCCTTCGGAGATACGCAGTATTTT,CSVEGVGPFGDTQYF
TRBV7-8,TRBJ2-1,NA,few,TGTGCCAGCAGCTTGGTGCGGAGCAATGAGCAGTTCTTC,CASSLVRSNEQFF
TRBV5-6,TRBJ1-2,NA,NA,TGTGCCAGCAGCTTGATCGGTTCTTGGAGCTACACCTTC,CASSLIGSWSYTF
TRBV9,TRBJ2-7,NA,NA,TGTGCCAGCAGCACCGGACTACGTTCCTACGAGCAGTACTTC,CASSTGLRSYEQYF
TRBV29-1,TRBJ2-1,TRBD2,NA,TGCAGCGCGGAAGGGACTAGCGGTATCTACAATGAGCAGTTCTTC,CSAEGTSGIYNEQFF
TRBV2,TRBJ2-7,TRBD2,NA,TGTGCCAGCATTGGGGGAGGGAGCGAGCAGTACTTC,CASIGGGSEQYF
TRBV4-1,TRBJ2-7,NA,NA,TGCGCCAGCGTCGGCGAGGAGCAGTACTTC,CASVGEEQYF
TRBV7-9,TRBJ1-1,NA,few,TGTGCCAGCATCTTGGAGGGGGACGGTGAAGCTTTCTTT,CASILEGDGEAFF
TRBV29-1,TRBJ2-7,TRBD1,few,TGCAGCATATCCGGGACAGGGGCCGCCTACGAGCAGTACTTC,CSISGTGAAYEQYF
TRBV29-1,TRBJ1-1,NA,NA,TGCAGCGTTATGACAGGAGAGAACACTGAAGCTTTCTTT,CSVMTGENTEAFF
TRBV25-1,TRBJ2-1,NA,few,TGTGCCAGCAGTGACGGCAGCTACAATGAGCAGTTCTTC,CASSDGSYNEQFF
TRBV5-6,TRBJ2-7,TRBD1,NA,TGTGCCAGCAGCTGGGGACAGGGTGTTTACGAGCAGTACTTC,CASSWGQGVYEQYF
TRBV18,TRBJ2-1,NA,medium-sized,TGTGCCAGCTCACCACAAGACAGTAATTACAATGAGCAGTTCTTC,CASSPQDSNYNEQFF
TRBV6-5,TRBJ2-3,NA,NA,TGTGCCAGCTGCGGAGAAGCTAGCACAGATACGCAGTATTTT,CASCGEASTDTQYF
TRBV29-1,TRBJ2-5,NA,NA,TGCAGCGTTAGCCCCCCATTCGGGACCCAGTACTTC,CSVSPPFGTQYF
TRBV25-1,TRBJ2-2,NA,NA,TGTGCCAGCAGTGAAAGTTTAGCCGGGGAGCTGTTTTTT,CASSESLAGELFF
TRBV5-1,TRBJ2-5,NA,NA,TGCGCCAGCAGCCCCGTCTGGGGGGCGGCTGGTCCCCAAGAGACCCAGTACTTC,CASSPVWGAAGPQETQYF
TRBV10-3,TRBJ1-1,NA,NA,TGTGCCATCAGTGAGTCAGAGCCCCTCACTGAAGCTTTCTTT,CAISESEPLTEAFF
TRBV6-4,TRBJ2-2,NA,few,TGTGCCAGCAGTGACTCACTAGCCGGGGAGCTGTTTTTT,CASSDSLAGELFF
TRBV6-5,TRBJ2-7,NA,NA,TGTGCCAGCAGTTACGCAGGCTACGAGCAGTACTTC,CASSYAGYEQYF
TRBV27,TRBJ2-5,TRBD1,NA,TGTGCCAGCAGTTTAGCAGGGGGCGGGGAGACCCAGTACTTC,CASSLAGGGETQYF
TRBV27,TRBJ2-3,NA,NA,TGTGCCAGCAGTTTAAAAAGGGGGACAGATACGCAGTATTTT,CASSLKRGTDTQYF
TRBV5-1,TRBJ2-3,TRBD2,once,TGCGCCAGCAACGTCGGCGGGAGGCCTTTCGATACGCAGTATTTT,CASNVGGRPFDTQYF
TRBV13,TRBJ2-7,TRBD1,NA,TGTGCCAGCAGCTTCGGACAGGACCTCTACGAGCAGTACTTC,CASSFGQDLYEQYF
TRBV5-1,TRBJ2-1,TRBD2,NA,TGCGCCAGCAGCTCGGGACTAGCGGGAGGGGTGCAGTTCTTC,CASSSGLAGGVQFF
TRBV5-1,TRBJ2-7,NA,NA,TGCGCCAGCAGCTTGGTTTGGGGATCCGAGCAGTACTTC,CASSLVWGSEQYF
TRBV10-3,TRBJ2-7,NA,NA,TGTGCCATCAGTGAGTCCCCAGGGCGAATGGTGTACGAGCAGTACTTC,CAISESPGRMVYEQYF
TRBV6-5,TRBJ2-2,NA,once,TGTGCCAGCAGTTACTCGGCTCCCGGGGAGCTGTTTTTT,CASSYSAPGELFF
TRBV20-1,TRBJ1-1,NA,NA,TGCAGTGCTAGAGGTGGGGGTGAAGCTTTCTTT,CSARGGGEAFF